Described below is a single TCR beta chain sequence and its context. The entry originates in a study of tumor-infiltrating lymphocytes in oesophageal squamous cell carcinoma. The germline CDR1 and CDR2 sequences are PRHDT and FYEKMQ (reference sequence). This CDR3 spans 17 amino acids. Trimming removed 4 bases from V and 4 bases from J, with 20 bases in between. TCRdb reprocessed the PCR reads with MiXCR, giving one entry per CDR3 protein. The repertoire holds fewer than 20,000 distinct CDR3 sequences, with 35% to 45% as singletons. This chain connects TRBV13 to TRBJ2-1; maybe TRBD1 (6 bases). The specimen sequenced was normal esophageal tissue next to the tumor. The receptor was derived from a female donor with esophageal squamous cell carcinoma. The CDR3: CASSSRQDSIEYNEQFF. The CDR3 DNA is TGTGCCAGCAGCTCCCGACAGGACTCAATTGAATACAATGAGCAGTTCTTC.